The present T cell receptor beta chain was sequenced within a study of T cells in Graves' hyperthyroidism and ophthalmopathy (dated by TCRdb to the late 2010s). Describing the broader study: Peripheral blood was sampled at the time of initial diagnosis, prior to any treatment. Following sampling, methimazole starting at 30 mg daily was given to hyperthyroidism patients, and high-dose intravenous methylprednisolone was given to ophthalmopathy patients. In addition, the study compared T-cell repertoires in thyroid tissue and in blood from about six Graves' hyperthyroidism patients. To identify distinguishing TCR V-J signatures, a discovery cohort of about 100 patients was used, comprising 43 with Graves' ophthalmopathy and about 59 with stable Graves' hyperthyroidism. The paper describes TCR Vbeta CDR3 sequencing of around 140 peripheral blood samples, made up of 43 ophthalmopathy patients, around 78 hyperthyroidism patients and around 17 progressor patients. Prospective prediction of ophthalmopathy was tested in an independent validation cohort consisting of about 19 hyperthyroidism patients and about 17 patients who later progressed to ophthalmopathy. The approximately 98 discovery patients were randomly divided into training and test sets at a 7:3 ratio. General findings and caveats noted by the study authors: In validation, progression to ophthalmopathy was predicted by the model with 55% to 71% sensitivity and 72% to 85% specificity, a median of approximately 6.5 months before onset. Blood samples also contained most of the expanded thyroid clonotypes (frequency above 0.001), which suggests that blood repertoires may reflect thyroid immune responses. Ophthalmopathy was separated from stable hyperthyroidism by a 13 V-J signature model, with just over 85% sensitivity and 81% to 82% specificity obtained in cross-validation and 80%/75% obtained in testing. No statistical method was used to set the sample size in advance, and investigators knew the group allocation.

Amplification of TCR beta CDR3 regions was carried out from RNA transcripts. For the first round of RT-PCR on the TCR CDR3, the HTBI primer set was used together with the Qiagen OneStep RT-PCR kit. Libraries were constructed in a second round of multiplex PCR, after which size selection and purification were performed. The libraries were sequenced on an Illumina HiSeq2000 using paired-end 100 bp reads. From the authors' description of their analysis: SOAPnuke was used to process the raw data, removing reads that contained adapters or uncalled bases, had a mean Phred below 15, or lacked an exact match to the constant primer or identifier. COPE v1.2.5 was used to merge the high-quality paired reads, and each unique nucleotide sequence was defined as a clonotype. MiTCR v1.1 was used to align clonotypes to the IMGT TRBV, TRBD and TRBJ reference segments. Only V-J combinations with frequency above 0.0001, covering about 99% of repertoires, were analysed. The TCS score was defined as F50 (clonal expansion) divided by E x V (chaos), with BLOSUM62-based TCRdist calculated between CDR3 peptides within each V-J. Welch's t-statistics and random forest reduced roughly 530 V-J features to 13, which were used in a naive Bayes classifier (R e1071). In-frame beta chains were kept once TCRdb had trimmed the public reads at Q25 with fastp and called clones with MiXCR. Entries are consolidated by CDR3 protein sequence, retaining the most common genes and DNA. For this entry, the V and J calls and clone size follow TCRdb and not the study's own pipeline. This sample has some 250,000 distinct CDR3 sequences in its table, and around 15% of those were observed once. The ten most abundant clones make up around 31% of the sample.

The hyperthyroidism patients were between 18 and 65 years old and newly diagnosed, with a disease duration of less than 2 months. Exclusion was applied to patients with uncontrolled infections, other autoimmune diseases, pregnancy or lactation. Clinical symptoms, serum thyroxine and TRAb, thyroid ultrasound, and orbital computed tomography formed the basis for the diagnoses. Blood from progressor patients was collected at the time of first diagnosis with hyperthyroidism, before any ophthalmopathy symptoms had appeared. PBMCs were isolated from about 10 ml of fresh peripheral blood by Ficoll-Paque density gradient centrifugation. Patients classed as progressors first received a Graves' hyperthyroidism diagnosis and then went on to develop ophthalmopathy during follow-up. Total RNA was extracted using Trizol reagent, and RNA quality was assessed on an Agilent 2100 Bioanalyzer. The CDR3 has 16 amino acids, counting the end cysteine and phenylalanine. This entry keeps only the CDR3 DNA: 48 bases, framed from base 1. According to the germline V gene (reference sequence), CDR1 reads SGHNT and CDR2 reads YYREEE.

In the case of this clonotype: Its antigen remains unidentified. A junction boundary mismatches the germline segment, possibly from a read error.

This TCR was recovered from a woman between 45 and 65 years old with Graves' hyperthyroidism that later progressed to Graves' ophthalmopathy. Sequencing was carried out using blood. In this chain, TRBV5-4 is recombined with TRBJ2-1; the D call is possibly TRBD1 or TRBD2, each sharing 5 bases. The DNA sequence reads TGTGCCAGCAGCTCCGAGAGGGGTAGCTCCTACAATGAGCAGCTCTTC. The resulting protein is CASSSERGSSYNEQLF.